Listed below are T cell receptor beta chains from one sample, sequenced in a study of blood T cell repertoires in COVID-19. Repertoires were generated with immunoSEQ multiplex PCR, while TCRdb's copy carries only in-frame clones and drops some. The sample has about 46,000 clones, 86% seen once. The sequencing sample was made of PBMCs or T cells enriched from blood (not recorded which). These receptors were collected from a woman aged 45-60 years who had recovered from COVID-19. The CDR3 runs from the conserved cysteine through the conserved F or W. The order of the fields is J gene, V gene, D gene, clone size, CDR3 protein, CDR3 DNA. D genes are given only for firm matches. Size is stated for part of the rows, as once, few or many counts, or as a class when the clone is expanded.

TRBJ2-2 TRBV2 NA NA CASSEGLSTGELFF TGTGCCAGCAGTGAAGGGCTCTCCACCGGGGAGCTGTTTTTT
TRBJ2-2 TRBV27 TRBD2 NA CASSLYGGGATGELFF TGTGCCAGCAGTTTATACGGCGGGGGGGCCACCGGGGAGCTGTTTTTT
TRBJ1-2 TRBV5-4 NA once CASSSGTQNYGYTF TGTGCCAGCAGCTCCGGGACACAGAACTATGGCTACACCTTC
TRBJ2-5 TRBV11-2 TRBD2 NA CASSLGLAQETQYF TGTGCCAGCAGCTTGGGACTAGCTCAAGAGACCCAGTACTTC
TRBJ2-1 TRBV7-7 TRBD2 few CASSPTSGAYNEQFF TGTGCTAGCAGCCCCACTAGCGGAGCCTACAATGAGCAGTTCTTC
TRBJ2-2 TRBV28 TRBD2 NA CASSPRLAGAGELFF TGTGCCAGCAGTCCCCGACTAGCGGGGGCCGGGGAGCTGTTTTTT
TRBJ2-7 TRBV28 TRBD2 NA CASGGSGGIYEQYF TGTGCCAGCGGTGGTAGCGGGGGGATATACGAGCAGTACTTC
TRBJ1-1 TRBV19 TRBD1 NA CASNKGQGHRDTEAFF TGTGCCAGTAACAAGGGACAGGGACACAGGGACACTGAAGCTTTCTTT
TRBJ1-1 TRBV28 NA NA CASSLKRQTHTEAFF TGTGCCAGCAGTTTAAAAAGGCAGACACACACTGAAGCTTTCTTT
TRBJ2-1 TRBV20-1 TRBD1 NA CSASSPLRTGYNEQFF TGCAGTGCTAGTTCCCCCCTGCGGACAGGGTACAATGAGCAGTTCTTC
TRBJ1-4 TRBV18 TRBD1 once CASAGQATNEKLFF TGTGCCAGCGCGGGACAGGCAACTAATGAAAAACTGTTTTTT
TRBJ1-1 TRBV5-8 NA once CASSIEQGMSTEAFF TGTGCCAGCAGCATAGAACAGGGTATGAGCACTGAAGCTTTCTTT
TRBJ1-1 TRBV9 NA NA CASSSPQGLNTEAFF TGTGCCAGCAGCTCGCCCCAGGGGTTGAACACTGAAGCTTTCTTT